Below, 14 T cell receptor beta chains from the same sample are listed, as sequenced in a study of cytotoxic CD8 clonotypes in ibrutinib-treated CLL. TCRdb keeps only in-frame clones here, not all; method: immunoSEQ multiplex PCR. The repertoire holds 140,000 or so clones, with 75% to 85% as singletons. Material: PBMCs, obtained after 12 months of ibrutinib treatment. The receptor source for this set is a human donor with chronic lymphocytic leukemia.

The chain combines TRBV15 with TRBJ2-2; no clear D. The ends were cut back, 5 bases at V and 5 bases at J, with 6 bases in the middle. The CDR3 has 12 residues. Germline V CDR1 and CDR2: LNHNV, YYDKDF (reference sequence). DNA of the CDR3: TGTGCCACCAGCCCGCAAACCGGGGAGCTGTTTTTT. Translated: CATSPQTGELFF.

This clone was seen only a few times. At one boundary the junction diverges from the germline segment, which might be a read error. The rearrangement joins TRBV7-9 to TRBJ2-7, with 9 bases identical to TRBD2. Germline V gene lookup returns CDR1 SEHNR and CDR2 FQNEAQ (reference sequence). The CDR3 spans 14 residues. CDR3 DNA: TGTGCCAGCAGATTAGCGGGAGAGTCCTACGAGCAGTACTTC. It is translated as CASRLAGESYEQYF.

This sequence joins TRBV19 and TRBJ2-3; TRBD1 agrees at 7 bases. The V and J ends lost 7 bases and 1 base, in that order; junction bases with no gene match: 11. CDR1 and CDR2 from the germline V gene are LNHDA and SQIVND (reference sequence). The CDR3 loop spans 16 amino acids. The CDR3, as DNA: TGTGCCAGTACCCAGGGGGTGAGTAGCGGCACAGATACGCAGTATTTT. The encoded protein is CASTQGVSSGTDTQYF.

The chain uses TRBV27 and TRBJ2-5; D might be TRBD2 (6 bases). The CDR3 extends over 13 amino acids. The germline gives CDR1 MNHEY, CDR2 SMNVEV (reference sequence). The V and J ends lost 5 bases and 5 bases respectively, with 12 bases between them. CDR3: CASSHSGDETQYF. CDR3 in DNA: TGTGCCAGCAGTCATAGCGGCGACGAGACCCAGTACTTC.

This clone was recorded only once. This chain joins TRBV5-6 and TRBJ2-3, with D perhaps matching TRBD2 (6 bases). CDR1 is SGHDT, CDR2 YYEEEE, per germline. This CDR3 spans 15 amino acids. V lost 4 bases to trimming and J lost 3 bases, with 15 bases between them. The CDR3 here is CASSPGTRRTDTQYF. In DNA form, the CDR3 reads TGTGCCAGCAGCCCCGGGACTCGGAGGACAGATACGCAGTATTTT.

The chain carries TRBV5-1 and TRBJ2-1; 12 bases align to TRBD2. V trimming: 2 bases; J trimming: 8 bases; junction bases outside the gene matches: 5. CDR3 length: 15 residues. Germline CDR1 reads SGHRS; CDR2 reads YFSETQ. CDR3 amino acids: CASSFLAGGRYEQFF. For the CDR3, the DNA is TGCGCCAGCAGCTTTCTAGCGGGAGGGAGGTATGAGCAGTTCTTC.

This chain links TRBV12-5 with TRBJ2-3, with D possibly TRBD1 on 5 matching bases. Germline V gene lookup returns CDR1 LGHNT and CDR2 FRNRAP. The CDR3 covers 16 residues. The V end lost 1 base, the J end lost 3 bases, and 14 bases lay between the germline ends. The CDR3 DNA follows: TGTGCTAGTGGTTTGGGGCTTCAGGGTCGAACAGATACGCAGTATTTT. This codes for CASGLGLQGRTDTQYF. The whole variable domain, remainder taken from reference TRBV12-5 and TRBJ2-3, is DARVTQTPRHKVTEMGQEVTMRCQPILGHNTVFWYRQTMMQGLELLAYFRNRAPLDDSGMPKDRFSAEMPDATLATLKIQPSEPRDSAVYFCASGLGLQGRTDTQYFGPGTRLTVL.

This clone was seen more than once but under ten times. V usage is TRBV21-1 and J usage is TRBJ1-2; the table's D call, TRBD1, has no DNA check behind it. TRBV21-1 is noted as a pseudogene. The CDR3 is made up of 14 amino acids. The DNA of the CDR3 is TGTGCCAGCAGCAGCCGACAGGGGCTCGACGGCTACACCTTC. It codes for CASSSRQGLDGYTF.

This sequence joins TRBV6-1 and TRBJ1-2, with unresolved D. The CDR3 is made up of 13 amino acids. Trimming took off 4 bases at V and 3 bases at J, with 9 bases between the two ends. Germline values: CDR1 MNHNS, CDR2 SASEGT. DNA for the CDR3: TGTGCCAGCAGTGTAGGCATAGACTATGGCTACACCTTC. Its translation is CASSVGIDYGYTF.

The J gene is TRBJ2-3, the V gene TRBV27; tentative D call: TRBD1 (6 bases). Germline CDR1 is MNHEY and CDR2 is SMNVEV (reference sequence). The CDR3 is 16 amino acids. Trimming shortened V by 5 bases and J by 0 bases, and 15 bases separated the two germline ends. The CDR3 protein is CASSTFTGTSTDTQYF. CDR3 nucleotide sequence: TGTGCCAGCAGTACCTTTACAGGGACAAGCACAGATACGCAGTATTTT.

This sequence joins TRBV4-1 and TRBJ1-4; possibly TRBD1 for D (5 bases). CDR1 is MGHRA and CDR2 is YSYEKL in the germline V gene. Trimming took off 3 bases at V and 4 bases at J, with 12 bases between the two ends. This CDR3 has 15 amino acids. The CDR3 coding sequence is TGCGCCAGCAGCCACGACGGACAAGTTAATGAAAAACTGTTTTTT. Protein product: CASSHDGQVNEKLFF.

The V and J genes are TRBV27 and TRBJ2-1; possibly TRBD1 for D (6 bases). Germline lookup yields CDR1 MNHEY and CDR2 SMNVEV (reference sequence). V gave up 7 bases and J gave up 5 bases, with 18 bases separating them. This CDR3 contains 15 residues. The chain's CDR3 is CASTPGVARDNEQFF. The CDR3 DNA reads TGTGCCAGCACCCCAGGGGTAGCAAGGGACAATGAGCAGTTCTTC.

The gene calls are TRBV5-4 and TRBJ2-1, with D hard to call. The length of the CDR3 is 13 residues. Trimming removed 3 bases at V and 7 bases at J, with 11 bases between. Germline V gene sequence: CDR1 SGHNT, CDR2 YYREEE (reference sequence). The CDR3 is CASSSHQRNEQFF. CDR3 in DNA: TGTGCCAGCAGCTCGCACCAGAGGAATGAGCAGTTCTTC.

The chain links TRBV27 to TRBJ2-1; D gene ambiguous. V lost 10 bases, J lost 8 bases, and 24 bases lay in between. The CDR3 runs to 15 residues. Germline V gene data show CDR1 as MNHEY and CDR2 as SMNVEV (reference sequence). The chain's CDR3 is CATLPLRAVNHEQFF. The CDR3 DNA reads as TGTGCCACCTTACCCCTCCGGGCCGTCAACCATGAGCAGTTCTTC.